These T cell receptor beta chains were read from a single sample in a study of PD-1 blockade in classical Hodgkin lymphoma. The method was immunoSEQ multiplex PCR; TCRdb's version includes in-frame clones alone and lacks a portion of them. The table records about 15,000 clones, approximately 80% of them present only once. Material: CD4+ T cells from blood, obtained at baseline. The receptors were sampled from a human donor with classical Hodgkin lymphoma. The CDR3 runs from the conserved cysteine through the conserved F or W. The order of the fields is CDR3 protein, CDR3 DNA, V gene, D gene, J gene, clone size. A D gene is named only where the DNA matches it firmly. The size entry is marked missing in some rows and otherwise reads once, few, many or a size class.

CDR3aa: CASSADRGAAFF; CDR3nt: TGTGCCAGCAGTGCGGACAGGGGGGCAGCTTTCTTT; v_gene: TRBV2; d_gene: TRBD1; j_gene: TRBJ1-1; abundance: NA
CDR3aa: CASSQEAGGGGAFF; CDR3nt: TGTGCCAGCAGCCAAGAAGCGGGGGGGGGTGGAGCTTTCTTT; v_gene: TRBV4-2; d_gene: NA; j_gene: TRBJ1-1; abundance: NA
CDR3aa: CASSLEEAGGEKLFF; CDR3nt: TGTGCCAGCAGCTTAGAAGAGGCAGGGGGTGAAAAACTGTTTTTT; v_gene: TRBV7-8; d_gene: TRBD1; j_gene: TRBJ1-4; abundance: NA
CDR3aa: CASSYLKDSYGYTF; CDR3nt: TGTGCCAGCAGTTACTTGAAGGACAGCTATGGCTACACCTTC; v_gene: TRBV6-5; d_gene: NA; j_gene: TRBJ1-2; abundance: NA
CDR3aa: CAISRAGGLGETQYF; CDR3nt: TGTGCCATCAGTCGAGCGGGGGGGCTTGGGGAGACCCAGTACTTC; v_gene: TRBV10-3; d_gene: TRBD2; j_gene: TRBJ2-5; abundance: NA
CDR3aa: CASSRRSNQPQHF; CDR3nt: TGTGCCAGCAGCCGCAGGAGTAATCAGCCCCAGCATTTT; v_gene: TRBV6-5; d_gene: NA; j_gene: TRBJ1-5; abundance: NA
CDR3aa: CASSILGTPDQPQHF; CDR3nt: TGTGCCAGTAGTATTTTGGGGACACCCGATCAGCCCCAGCATTTT; v_gene: TRBV19; d_gene: NA; j_gene: TRBJ1-5; abundance: NA
CDR3aa: CASSLQASNYEQYF; CDR3nt: TGCGCCAGCAGCTTGCAGGCTAGCAACTACGAGCAGTACTTC; v_gene: TRBV5-1; d_gene: NA; j_gene: TRBJ2-7; abundance: NA
CDR3aa: CASSDLTREKLFF; CDR3nt: TGCGCCAGCAGTGACCTAACCCGAGAAAAACTGTTTTTT; v_gene: TRBV10-2; d_gene: NA; j_gene: TRBJ1-4; abundance: NA
CDR3aa: CASSFVGRLAEAFF; CDR3nt: TGTGCCAGCAGTTTTGTTGGCAGGCTCGCTGAAGCTTTCTTT; v_gene: TRBV27; d_gene: NA; j_gene: TRBJ1-1; abundance: NA
CDR3aa: CASSPPITGVRPQHF; CDR3nt: TGTGCCAGCTCACCACCCATCACAGGGGTACGGCCCCAGCATTTT; v_gene: TRBV18; d_gene: TRBD1; j_gene: TRBJ1-5; abundance: NA
CDR3aa: CATSPGQGRVNYGYTF; CDR3nt: TGTGCCACCAGCCCCGGACAAGGGAGGGTTAACTATGGCTACACCTTC; v_gene: TRBV15; d_gene: NA; j_gene: TRBJ1-2; abundance: NA
CDR3aa: CAISGDDWRTEAFF; CDR3nt: TGTGCCATCAGTGGGGACGATTGGCGAACTGAAGCTTTCTTT; v_gene: TRBV10-3; d_gene: NA; j_gene: TRBJ1-1; abundance: NA
CDR3aa: CSVAYTWASYEQYF; CDR3nt: TGCAGCGTTGCCTACACTTGGGCCTCCTACGAGCAGTACTTC; v_gene: TRBV29-1; d_gene: NA; j_gene: TRBJ2-7; abundance: NA
CDR3aa: CASSSGRVPTEAFF; CDR3nt: TGTGCCAGCAGCTCCGGACGGGTTCCCACTGAAGCTTTCTTT; v_gene: TRBV11-2; d_gene: NA; j_gene: TRBJ1-1; abundance: once
CDR3aa: CASSDPRGRGEKLFF; CDR3nt: TGTGCCAGCAGTGACCCTAGGGGGCGAGGTGAAAAACTGTTTTTT; v_gene: TRBV28; d_gene: TRBD1; j_gene: TRBJ1-4; abundance: NA
CDR3aa: CASSQGLARGGNEQFF; CDR3nt: TGCGCCAGCAGCCAAGGACTAGCACGAGGGGGTAATGAGCAGTTCTTC; v_gene: TRBV4-1; d_gene: NA; j_gene: TRBJ2-1; abundance: NA
CDR3aa: CASSSSRTGLGDGYTF; CDR3nt: TGTGCCAGCAGCTCGTCCCGGACAGGGCTGGGGGATGGCTACACCTTC; v_gene: TRBV7-2; d_gene: TRBD1; j_gene: TRBJ1-2; abundance: NA
CDR3aa: CASSPRSGDQETQYF; CDR3nt: TGTGCCAGCTCACCACGGTCGGGAGACCAAGAGACCCAGTACTTC; v_gene: TRBV18; d_gene: NA; j_gene: TRBJ2-5; abundance: once
CDR3aa: CASGRGPSYEQYF; CDR3nt: TGTGCCAGCGGCCGGGGGCCCTCCTACGAGCAGTACTTC; v_gene: TRBV6-6; d_gene: NA; j_gene: TRBJ2-7; abundance: NA
CDR3aa: CAISDQQETQYF; CDR3nt: TGTGCCATCAGTGATCAGCAAGAGACCCAGTACTTC; v_gene: TRBV10-3; d_gene: NA; j_gene: TRBJ2-5; abundance: few
CDR3aa: CASSSRSGSVSTGELFF; CDR3nt: TGTGCCAGCAGTTCCCGGAGCGGGAGTGTGAGCACCGGGGAGCTGTTTTTT; v_gene: TRBV27; d_gene: TRBD2; j_gene: TRBJ2-2; abundance: once
CDR3aa: CASSPGQNTEAFF; CDR3nt: TGTGCCAGCAGCCCCGGGCAGAACACTGAAGCTTTCTTT; v_gene: TRBV7-9; d_gene: NA; j_gene: TRBJ1-1; abundance: NA
CDR3aa: CASSLVWGPETQYF; CDR3nt: TGTGCCAGCAGCTTGGTGTGGGGTCCAGAGACCCAGTACTTC; v_gene: TRBV7-2; d_gene: NA; j_gene: TRBJ2-5; abundance: NA
CDR3aa: CASSTLLAQLANYNEQFF; CDR3nt: TGTGCCAGCAGCACCTTACTAGCGCAACTAGCCAATTACAATGAGCAGTTCTTC; v_gene: TRBV7-9; d_gene: TRBD2; j_gene: TRBJ2-1; abundance: NA
CDR3aa: CASSIRTGGNYGYTF; CDR3nt: TGTGCCAGCAGCATCCGGACAGGGGGTAACTATGGCTACACCTTC; v_gene: TRBV7-9; d_gene: TRBD1; j_gene: TRBJ1-2; abundance: NA
CDR3aa: CASSSRTGGGETQYF; CDR3nt: TGCGCCAGCAGCTCAAGGACAGGAGGAGGAGAGACCCAGTACTTC; v_gene: TRBV5-1; d_gene: TRBD1; j_gene: TRBJ2-5; abundance: few
CDR3aa: CASSRIGQFSYEQYF; CDR3nt: TGTGCCAGCAGCCGAATTGGACAGTTTTCCTACGAGCAGTACTTC; v_gene: TRBV5-3; d_gene: NA; j_gene: TRBJ2-7; abundance: NA
CDR3aa: CASSLDGVFYEQYF; CDR3nt: TGTGCCAGCAGCCTTGACGGGGTTTTTTACGAGCAGTACTTC; v_gene: TRBV7-9; d_gene: NA; j_gene: TRBJ2-7; abundance: few
CDR3aa: CASTGTGGRGYQETQYF; CDR3nt: TGTGCCAGCACCGGGACAGGGGGCCGGGGGTACCAAGAGACCCAGTACTTC; v_gene: TRBV7-9; d_gene: TRBD1; j_gene: TRBJ2-5; abundance: NA
CDR3aa: CASSIPLIGNTIYF; CDR3nt: TGTGCCAGTAGTATCCCCCTCATCGGAAACACCATATATTTT; v_gene: TRBV19; d_gene: NA; j_gene: TRBJ1-3; abundance: NA